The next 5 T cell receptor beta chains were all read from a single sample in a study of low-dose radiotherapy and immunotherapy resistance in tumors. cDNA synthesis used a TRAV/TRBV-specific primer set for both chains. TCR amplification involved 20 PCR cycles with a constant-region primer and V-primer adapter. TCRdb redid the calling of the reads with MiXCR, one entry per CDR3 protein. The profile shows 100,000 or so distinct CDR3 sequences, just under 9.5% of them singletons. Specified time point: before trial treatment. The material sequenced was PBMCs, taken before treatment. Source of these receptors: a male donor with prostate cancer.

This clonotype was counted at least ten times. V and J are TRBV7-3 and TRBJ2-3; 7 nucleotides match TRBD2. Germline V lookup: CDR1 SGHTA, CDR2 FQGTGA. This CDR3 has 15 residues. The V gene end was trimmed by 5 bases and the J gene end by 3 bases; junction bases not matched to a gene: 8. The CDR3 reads CASSQRGGGTDTQYF. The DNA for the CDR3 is TGTGCCAGCAGCCAAAGGGGCGGGGGAACAGATACGCAGTATTTT. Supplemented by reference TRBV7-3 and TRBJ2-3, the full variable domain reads GAGVSQTPSNKVTEKGKYVELRCDPISGHTALYWYRQSLGQGPEFLIYFQGTGAADDSGLPNDRFFAVRPEGSVSTLKIQRTERGDSAVYLCASSQRGGGTDTQYFGPGTRLTVL.

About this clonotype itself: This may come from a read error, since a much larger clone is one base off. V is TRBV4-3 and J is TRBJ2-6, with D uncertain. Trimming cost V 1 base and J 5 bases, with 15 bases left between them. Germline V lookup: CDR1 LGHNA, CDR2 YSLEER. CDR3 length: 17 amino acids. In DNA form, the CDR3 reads TGCGCCAGCAGCCAAGGGGCTGTGGGATCTAGGGCCAACGTCCTGACTTTC. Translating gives CASSQGAVGSRANVLTF.

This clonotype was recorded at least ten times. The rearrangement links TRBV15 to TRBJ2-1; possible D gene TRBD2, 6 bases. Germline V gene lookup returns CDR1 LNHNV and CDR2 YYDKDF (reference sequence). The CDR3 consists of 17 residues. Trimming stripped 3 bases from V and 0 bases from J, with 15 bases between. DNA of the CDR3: TGTGCCACCAGCAGCAATCTAGCGCCGGGCTCCTACAATGAGCAGTTCTTC. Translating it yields CATSSNLAPGSYNEQFF.

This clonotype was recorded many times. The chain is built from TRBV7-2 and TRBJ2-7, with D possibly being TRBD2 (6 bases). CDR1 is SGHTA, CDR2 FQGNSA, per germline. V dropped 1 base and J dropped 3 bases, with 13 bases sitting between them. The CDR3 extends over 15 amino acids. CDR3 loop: CASSLGDGGLYEQYF. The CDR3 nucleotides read TGTGCCAGCAGCTTAGGAGATGGGGGACTCTACGAGCAGTACTTC.

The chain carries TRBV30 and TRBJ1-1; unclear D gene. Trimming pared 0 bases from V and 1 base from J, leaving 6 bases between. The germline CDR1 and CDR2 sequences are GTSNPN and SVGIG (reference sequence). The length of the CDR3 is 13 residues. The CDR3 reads CAWSVPKNTEAFF. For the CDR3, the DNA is TGTGCCTGGAGTGTACCGAAGAACACTGAAGCTTTCTTT. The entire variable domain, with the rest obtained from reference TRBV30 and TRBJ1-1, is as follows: SQTIHQWPATLVQPVGSPLSLECTVEGTSNPNLYWYRQAAGRGLQLLFYSVGIGQISSEVPQNLSASRPQDRQFILSSKKLLLSDSGFYLCAWSVPKNTEAFFGQGTRLTVV.